The clone carrying this TCR beta chain came up once. The target antigen is unknown. This sample is part of a study of beta chain features in type 1 diabetes. The study reverse transcribed the entire isolated RNA, so it sequenced expressed TCRB transcripts. Naive, central memory and regulatory T cell samples averaged roughly 3.4 million immunoSEQ reads each. TCRdb's copy holds only in-frame clones and misses some; the assay was immunoSEQ multiplex PCR. The table lists 900,000 or so clones, 15% to 20% of them singletons. Study-level results: For TCRB rearrangement, an influence of HLA type remained unresolved here. TCRB CDR3s from Type 1 diabetes patients were moderately but significantly shorter in all four CD4+ subsets.

Germline V gene lookup returns CDR1 SGHRS and CDR2 YFSETQ. V was clipped by 0 bases and J by 0 bases, with 14 bases between them. The CDR3 has 17 residues. Sequenced input: naive CD4+ T cells from blood. This TCR was recovered from a woman aged 18-29 years in good health. The V call is TRBV5-1, the J call TRBJ2-3; D is possibly TRBD2 (6 bases). The CDR3 region has the DNA TGCGCCAGCAGCTTGGGGATGGCGGGATCCAGCACAGATACGCAGTATTTT. Encoded protein: CASSLGMAGSSTDTQYF. The complete variable domain, with remaining parts taken from reference TRBV5-1 and TRBJ2-3, reads KAGVTQTPRYLIKTRGQQVTLSCSPISGHRSVSWYQQTPGQGLQFLFEYFSETQRNKGNFPGRFSGRQFSNSRSEMNVSTLELGDSALYLCASSLGMAGSSTDTQYFGPGTRLTVL.